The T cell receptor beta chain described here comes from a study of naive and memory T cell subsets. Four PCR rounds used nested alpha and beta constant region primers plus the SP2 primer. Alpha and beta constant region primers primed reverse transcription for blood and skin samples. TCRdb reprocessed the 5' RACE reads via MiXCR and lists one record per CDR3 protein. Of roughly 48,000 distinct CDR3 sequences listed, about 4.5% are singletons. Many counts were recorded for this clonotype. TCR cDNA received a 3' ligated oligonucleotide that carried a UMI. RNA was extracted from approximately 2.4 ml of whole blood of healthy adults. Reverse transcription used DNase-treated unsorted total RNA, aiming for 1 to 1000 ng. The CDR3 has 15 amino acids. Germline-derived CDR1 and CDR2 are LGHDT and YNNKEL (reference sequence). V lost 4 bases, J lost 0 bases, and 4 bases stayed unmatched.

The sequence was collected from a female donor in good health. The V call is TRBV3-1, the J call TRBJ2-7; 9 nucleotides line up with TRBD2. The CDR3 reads CASSLSSGSSYEQYF. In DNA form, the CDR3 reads TGTGCCAGCAGCCTCAGTAGCGGGAGCTCCTACGAGCAGTACTTC.